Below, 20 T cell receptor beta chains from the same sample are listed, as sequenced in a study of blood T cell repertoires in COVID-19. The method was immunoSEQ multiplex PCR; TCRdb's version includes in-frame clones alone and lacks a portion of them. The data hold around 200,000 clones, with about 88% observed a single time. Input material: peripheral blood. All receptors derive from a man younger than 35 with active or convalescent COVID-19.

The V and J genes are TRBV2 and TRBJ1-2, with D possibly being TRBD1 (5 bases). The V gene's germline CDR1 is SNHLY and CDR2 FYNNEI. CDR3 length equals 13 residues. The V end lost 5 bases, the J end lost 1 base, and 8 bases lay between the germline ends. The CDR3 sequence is CASSRDSNYGYTF. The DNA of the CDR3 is TGTGCCAGCAGTAGAGACAGTAACTATGGCTACACCTTC.

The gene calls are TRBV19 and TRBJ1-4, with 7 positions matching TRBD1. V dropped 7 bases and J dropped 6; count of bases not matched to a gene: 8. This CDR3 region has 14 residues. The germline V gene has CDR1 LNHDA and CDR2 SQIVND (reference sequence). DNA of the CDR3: TGTGCCAGTAAACAGGGGTTCGAGGATGAAAAACTGTTTTTT. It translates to CASKQGFEDEKLFF.

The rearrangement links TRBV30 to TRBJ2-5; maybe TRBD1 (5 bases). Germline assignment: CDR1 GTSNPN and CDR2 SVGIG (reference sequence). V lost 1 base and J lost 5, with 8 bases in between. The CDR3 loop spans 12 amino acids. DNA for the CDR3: TGTGCCTGGAGTGAAAACAGGGAGACCCAGTACTTC. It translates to CAWSENRETQYF.

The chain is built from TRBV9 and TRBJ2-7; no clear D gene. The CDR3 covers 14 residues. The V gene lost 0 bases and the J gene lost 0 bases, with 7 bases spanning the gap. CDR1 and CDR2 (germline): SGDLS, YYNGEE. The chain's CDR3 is CASSVAFFSYEQYF. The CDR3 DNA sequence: TGTGCCAGCAGCGTAGCCTTTTTCTCCTACGAGCAGTACTTC.

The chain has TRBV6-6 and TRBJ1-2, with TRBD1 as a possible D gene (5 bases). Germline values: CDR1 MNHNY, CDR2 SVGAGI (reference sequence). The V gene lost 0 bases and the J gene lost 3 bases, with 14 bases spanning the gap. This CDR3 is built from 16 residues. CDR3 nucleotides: TGTGCCAGCAGTTACTCACCCGGGACGGGGGACTATGGCTACACCTTC. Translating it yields CASSYSPGTGDYGYTF.

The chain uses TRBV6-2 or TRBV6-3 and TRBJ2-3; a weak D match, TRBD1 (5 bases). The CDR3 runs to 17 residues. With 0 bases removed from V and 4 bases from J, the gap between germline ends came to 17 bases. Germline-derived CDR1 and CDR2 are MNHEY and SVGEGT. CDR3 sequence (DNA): TGTGCCAGCAGTTACTCGGGCGGTCTAGGCAGGGCAGATACGCAGTATTTT. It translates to CASSYSGGLGRADTQYF.

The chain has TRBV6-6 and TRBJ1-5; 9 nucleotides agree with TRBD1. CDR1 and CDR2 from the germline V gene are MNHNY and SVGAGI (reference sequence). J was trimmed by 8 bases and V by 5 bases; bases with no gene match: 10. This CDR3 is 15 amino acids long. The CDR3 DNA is TGTGCCAGCAGTGGGGGACAGGGTCTGTCGGAGCCCCAGCATTTT. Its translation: CASSGGQGLSEPQHF.

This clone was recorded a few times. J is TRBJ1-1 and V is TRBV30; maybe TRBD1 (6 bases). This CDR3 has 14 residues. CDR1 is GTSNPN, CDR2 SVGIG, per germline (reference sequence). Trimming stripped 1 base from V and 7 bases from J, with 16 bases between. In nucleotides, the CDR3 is TGTGCCTGGAGTGGACCTCAGGGGCAGATTGAAGCTTTCTTT. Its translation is CAWSGPQGQIEAFF.

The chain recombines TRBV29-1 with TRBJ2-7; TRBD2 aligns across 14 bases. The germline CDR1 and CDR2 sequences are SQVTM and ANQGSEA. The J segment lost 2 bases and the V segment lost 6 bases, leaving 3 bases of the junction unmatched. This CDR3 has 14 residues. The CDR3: CSVGTSGSPYEQYF. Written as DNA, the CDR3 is TGCAGCGTCGGGACTAGCGGGAGCCCCTACGAGCAGTACTTC.

The CDR3 is CASSYSINRGKPNTEAFF. The CDR3 nucleotides are TGTGCCAGCAGTTACTCGATTAACAGGGGGAAACCGAACACTGAAGCTTTCTTT. This chain joins TRBV6-2 or TRBV6-3 and TRBJ1-1; 8 bases fit TRBD1. Germline V CDR1 and CDR2: MNHEY, SVGEGT. Trimming took 0 bases from V and 1 from J; bases not matched to a gene: 10. The CDR3 is made up of 18 amino acids.

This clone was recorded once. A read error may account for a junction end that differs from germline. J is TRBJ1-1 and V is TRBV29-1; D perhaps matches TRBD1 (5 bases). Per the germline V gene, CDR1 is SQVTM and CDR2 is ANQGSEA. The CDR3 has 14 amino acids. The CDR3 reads CSTLWGLGNAEAFF. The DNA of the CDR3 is TGCAGCACCCTGTGGGGACTGGGGAACGCTGAAGCTTTCTTT.

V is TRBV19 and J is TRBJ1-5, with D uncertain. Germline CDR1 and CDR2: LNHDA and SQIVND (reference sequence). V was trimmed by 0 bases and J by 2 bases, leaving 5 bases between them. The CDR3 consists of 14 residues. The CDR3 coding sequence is TGTGCCAGTAGTATAGATCTTGGCAATCAGCCCCAGCATTTT. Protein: CASSIDLGNQPQHF.

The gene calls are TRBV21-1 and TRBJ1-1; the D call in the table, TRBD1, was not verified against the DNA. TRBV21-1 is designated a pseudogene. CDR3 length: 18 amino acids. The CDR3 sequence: CASSKELGTGGCGTEAFF. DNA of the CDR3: TGTGCCAGCAGCAAAGAGTTGGGGACAGGGGGTTGTGGCACTGAAGCTTTCTTT.

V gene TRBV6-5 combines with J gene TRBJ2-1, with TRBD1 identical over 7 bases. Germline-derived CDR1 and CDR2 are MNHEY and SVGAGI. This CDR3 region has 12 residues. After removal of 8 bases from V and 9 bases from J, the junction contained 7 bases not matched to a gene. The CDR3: CASGQAPFEQFF. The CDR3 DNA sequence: TGTGCCAGCGGACAGGCGCCCTTTGAGCAGTTCTTC.

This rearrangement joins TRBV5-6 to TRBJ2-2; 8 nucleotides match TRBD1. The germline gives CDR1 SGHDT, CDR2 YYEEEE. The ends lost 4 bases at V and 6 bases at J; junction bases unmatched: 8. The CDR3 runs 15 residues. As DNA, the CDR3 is TGTGCCAGCAGCGAGTGGACAGGGAAGGCCGGGGAGCTGTTTTTT. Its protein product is CASSEWTGKAGELFF.

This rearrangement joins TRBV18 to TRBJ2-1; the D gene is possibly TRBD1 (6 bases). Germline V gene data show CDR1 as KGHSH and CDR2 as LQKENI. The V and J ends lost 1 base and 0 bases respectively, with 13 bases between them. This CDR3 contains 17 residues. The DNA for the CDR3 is TGTGCCAGCTCACCACGTACAGGGCTTAGCTCCTACAATGAGCAGTTCTTC. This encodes CASSPRTGLSSYNEQFF.

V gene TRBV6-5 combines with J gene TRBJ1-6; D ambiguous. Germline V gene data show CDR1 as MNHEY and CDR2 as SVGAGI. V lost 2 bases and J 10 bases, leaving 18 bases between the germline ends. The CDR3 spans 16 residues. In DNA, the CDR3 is TGTGCCAGCAGTTACACCCCCGCAGGTCAGGCGTCACCCCTCCACTTT. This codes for CASSYTPAGQASPLHF.

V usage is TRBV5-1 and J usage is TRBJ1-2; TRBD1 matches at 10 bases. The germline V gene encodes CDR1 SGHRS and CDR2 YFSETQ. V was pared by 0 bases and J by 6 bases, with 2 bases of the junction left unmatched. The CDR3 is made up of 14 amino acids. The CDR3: CASSLGQGANGYTF. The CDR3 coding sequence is TGCGCCAGCAGCTTGGGACAGGGGGCAAATGGCTACACCTTC.

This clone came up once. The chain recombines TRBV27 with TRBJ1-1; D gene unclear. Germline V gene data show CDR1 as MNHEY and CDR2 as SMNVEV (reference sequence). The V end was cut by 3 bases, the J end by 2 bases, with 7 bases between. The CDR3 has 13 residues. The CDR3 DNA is TGTGCCAGCAGTTTTTCTCCCAACACTGAAGCTTTCTTT. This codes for CASSFSPNTEAFF.

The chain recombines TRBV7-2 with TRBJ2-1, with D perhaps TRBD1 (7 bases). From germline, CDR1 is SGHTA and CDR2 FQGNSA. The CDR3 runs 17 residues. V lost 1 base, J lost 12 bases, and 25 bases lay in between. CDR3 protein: CASSLEFAGHPGGGQFF. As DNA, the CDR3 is TGTGCCAGCAGCTTAGAATTTGCGGGACACCCAGGGGGAGGGCAGTTCTTC.